The rows below give T cell receptor beta chains drawn from one sample of a study of blood T cell repertoires in COVID-19. Only in-frame clones appear in the TCRdb table, and some are missing; sequencing was by immunoSEQ multiplex PCR. The data show under 70,000 clones, approximately 90% seen once. Sequenced input: PBMCs or T cells enriched from blood (not recorded which). Every receptor here comes from a woman aged 40 to 50 who had recovered from COVID-19. CDR3s include the opening cysteine and the closing phenylalanine or tryptophan. Each record gives: J gene, V gene, D gene, clone size, CDR3 protein, CDR3 DNA. D genes are given only for firm matches. For some rows the clone size is stated as once, few or many, or as a class when expanded; others skip it.

>TRBJ2-7|TRBV5-5|.|.
CASSSNRDTHSYEQYF
TGTGCCAGCAGCTCCAACCGGGACACCCACTCCTACGAGCAGTACTTC
>TRBJ2-1|TRBV9|.|.
CASSVGTYNEQFF
TGTGCCAGCAGCGTTGGCACGTACAATGAGCAGTTCTTC
>TRBJ1-6|TRBV27|.|.
CASSLGQTSSYNSPLHF
TGTGCCAGCAGTTTAGGACAGACCAGCTCCTATAATTCACCCCTCCACTTT
>TRBJ1-2|TRBV2|.|.
CASSTESNYGYTF
TGTGCCAGCAGTACAGAGTCTAACTATGGCTACACCTTC
>TRBJ1-6|TRBV7-9|TRBD1|.
CASSETGQRNSPLHF
TGTGCCAGCAGCGAGACGGGACAGCGAAATTCACCCCTCCACTTT
>TRBJ2-3|TRBV5-1|.|.
CASSLEDQGTDTQYF
TGCGCCAGCAGCTTGGAAGATCAGGGTACAGATACGCAGTATTTT
>TRBJ1-1|TRBV19|.|.
CASMTPTPFMNTEAFF
TGTGCCAGTATGACACCTACCCCCTTTATGAACACTGAAGCTTTCTTT
>TRBJ2-3|TRBV3-1/TRBV3-2|.|.
CASSQDVLNTDTQYF
TGTGCCAGCAGCCAAGATGTCTTAAACACAGATACGCAGTATTTT
>TRBJ2-4|TRBV27|TRBD2|.
CASSQGLAGGLAKNIQYF
TGTGCCAGCAGTCAGGGACTAGCGGGGGGGTTAGCCAAAAACATTCAGTACTTC
>TRBJ2-5|TRBV3-1/TRBV3-2|.|.
CASSRTGIRETQYF
TGTGCCAGCAGCCGAACAGGGATACGAGAGACCCAGTACTTC
>TRBJ1-6|TRBV25-1|.|.
CASSDLRGGNNSPLHF
TGTGCCAGCAGTGATCTTCGGGGGGGTAATAATTCACCCCTCCACTTT
>TRBJ2-2|TRBV4-1|.|.
CASSQNGAANAGELFF
TGCGCCAGCAGCCAAAATGGGGCTGCGAACGCCGGGGAGCTGTTTTTT
>TRBJ2-7|TRBV29-1|TRBD1|.
CSVDAGTGEIPVHEQYF
TGCAGCGTGGACGCCGGGACAGGGGAGATCCCCGTCCACGAGCAGTACTTC
>TRBJ2-3|TRBV6-2/TRBV6-3|.|.
CASGFGVNTQYF
TGTGCCAGCGGTTTCGGTGTTAATACGCAGTATTTT
>TRBJ2-5|TRBV2|.|.
CASSETGEETQYF
TGTGCCAGCAGCGAAACCGGAGAAGAGACCCAGTACTTC
>TRBJ1-3|TRBV12-5|.|.
CASGVTGNTIYF
TGTGCTAGTGGTGTTACTGGAAACACCATATATTTT
>TRBJ2-3|TRBV5-1|TRBD2|once
CASSSLAGGADTQYF
TGCGCCAGCAGCTCGCTAGCGGGGGGGGCAGATACGCAGTATTTT
>TRBJ2-5|TRBV6-5|.|.
CASRSSGGKTQYF
TGTGCCAGCAGAAGTTCTGGGGGGAAGACCCAGTACTTC
>TRBJ2-3|TRBV11-2|TRBD2|.
CASSLAQGGTDTQYF
TGTGCCAGCAGCTTAGCTCAGGGAGGGACAGATACGCAGTATTTT
>TRBJ2-2|TRBV10-1|.|.
CASSEGQANTGELFF
TGCGCCAGCAGTGAGGGACAAGCGAACACCGGGGAGCTGTTTTTT
>TRBJ2-5|TRBV27|TRBD2|.
CASSSGTSPTGDQYF
TGTGCCAGCAGTTCCGGGACTAGCCCCACAGGGGACCAGTACTTC
>TRBJ2-1|TRBV7-7|TRBD2|.
CASSPWTSGYSYNEQFF
TGTGCCAGCAGCCCCTGGACTAGCGGGTACTCCTACAATGAGCAGTTCTTC
>TRBJ1-2|TRBV15|.|.
CATSRVPSPPNYGYTF
TGTGCCACCAGCAGAGTGCCGAGTCCCCCTAACTATGGCTACACCTTC
>TRBJ1-2|TRBV6-5|.|.
CASSPTWTVYGYTF
TGTGCCAGCAGCCCCACGTGGACAGTCTATGGCTACACCTTC
>TRBJ1-1|TRBV10-3|.|.
CAITDRRNTEAFF
TGTGCCATCACCGACAGGCGGAACACTGAAGCTTTCTTT
>TRBJ2-7|TRBV19|TRBD2|.
CASSDRTSGSYEQYF
TGTGCCAGTAGTGATCGGACTAGCGGCTCCTACGAGCAGTACTTC
>TRBJ2-3|TRBV4-1|TRBD2|.
CASSQVYGGATDTQYF
TGCGCCAGCAGCCAAGTCTACGGGGGGGCAACAGATACGCAGTATTTT
>TRBJ1-5|TRBV19|.|.
CASSTTPVQVLNQPQHF
TGTGCCAGTAGTACAACCCCGGTGCAGGTCCTAAATCAGCCCCAGCATTTT
>TRBJ2-3|TRBV6-4|TRBD2|.
CASSDTSGGADTQYF
TGTGCCAGCAGTGACACTAGCGGGGGGGCAGATACGCAGTATTTT
>TRBJ1-3|TRBV12-2|.|.
CASRLQGGDHSGNTIYF
TGTGCAAGTCGCTTACAGGGGGGTGATCACTCTGGAAACACCATATATTTT
>TRBJ2-2|TRBV19|TRBD1|.
CASSAHLGTGGTGELFF
TGTGCCAGTAGTGCTCACCTCGGGACAGGGGGGACCGGGGAGCTGTTTTTT
>TRBJ2-7|TRBV11-3|.|.
CASSQEGAHEQYF
TGTGCCAGCAGCCAAGAAGGGGCCCACGAGCAGTACTTC
>TRBJ1-6|TRBV11-1|.|.
CASSIGGYGNSPLHF
TGTGCCAGCTCCATCGGGGGGTACGGGAATTCACCCCTCCACTTT
>TRBJ2-7|TRBV27|.|once
CASSKRENYEQYF
TGTGCCAGCAGTAAGAGGGAAAACTACGAGCAGTACTTC
>TRBJ2-3|TRBV24-1|.|.
CATSSTFVGGSFTDTQYF
TGTGCCACCAGTTCCACTTTCGTGGGGGGTTCCTTCACAGATACGCAGTATTTT
>TRBJ2-3|TRBV19|TRBD2|.
CASSIVAGNTDTQYF
TGTGCCAGTAGTATTGTAGCGGGGAACACAGATACGCAGTATTTT
>TRBJ1-5|TRBV7-2|.|.
CASSLLRGQPQHF
TGTGCCAGCAGCTTATTAAGGGGTCAGCCCCAGCATTTT
>TRBJ1-5|TRBV6-2/TRBV6-3|TRBD1|few
CASSYLGRDRVFHSNQPQHF
TGTGCCAGCAGTTATTTAGGTCGGGACAGGGTTTTTCATAGCAATCAGCCCCAGCATTTT
>TRBJ2-7|TRBV3-1/TRBV3-2|TRBD2|few
CASSRPGGEQYF
TGTGCCAGCAGCCGTCCGGGGGGTGAGCAGTACTTC
>TRBJ1-1|TRBV7-9|TRBD1|once
CASSLLKTGSYTEAFF
TGTGCCAGCAGCTTACTTAAGACAGGGTCGTACACTGAAGCTTTCTTT
>TRBJ1-2|TRBV7-2|.|.
CASSLVGGRSGGYTF
TGTGCCAGCAGCTTAGTTGGGGGCAGGAGTGGTGGCTACACCTTC
>TRBJ1-2|TRBV5-4|TRBD1|.
CASSWGQVLGYTF
TGTGCCAGCAGCTGGGGACAGGTGTTAGGCTACACCTTC
>TRBJ2-3|TRBV7-9|.|.
CASGRPREDTQYF
TGTGCCAGCGGGAGGCCCCGGGAAGATACGCAGTATTTT
>TRBJ2-3|TRBV7-8|TRBD1|.
CASSRRAGGSGDTQYF
TGTGCCAGCAGCCGCCGGGCAGGGGGATCTGGAGATACGCAGTATTTT
>TRBJ1-6|TRBV6-1|.|.
CASSEASPNSPLHF
TGTGCCAGCAGTGAAGCATCCCCAAATTCACCCCTCCACTTT
>TRBJ2-7|TRBV5-1|TRBD2|few
CASSSTSGRTNEQYF
TGCGCCAGCAGCTCGACTAGCGGGAGGACTAACGAGCAGTACTTC
>TRBJ2-3|TRBV29-1|.|.
CSVEEGGVADTQYF
TGCAGCGTTGAAGAAGGGGGAGTAGCAGATACGCAGTATTTT
>TRBJ2-7|TRBV4-1|TRBD1|.
CASSQSGTGYSEQYF
TGCGCCAGCAGCCAATCCGGGACAGGGTATTCCGAGCAGTACTTC
>TRBJ1-1|TRBV14|.|.
CASSQEDSGWETEAFF
TGTGCCAGCAGCCAGGAAGATTCAGGTTGGGAGACTGAAGCTTTCTTT
>TRBJ2-3|TRBV14|.|.
CASSQDFMDTQYF
TGTGCCAGCAGCCAAGATTTTATGGATACGCAGTATTTT
>TRBJ2-5|TRBV3-1/TRBV3-2|TRBD2|once
CASTPEGRLAGGGETQYF
TGTGCCAGCACCCCTGAGGGGAGGCTAGCGGGGGGCGGGGAGACCCAGTACTTC
>TRBJ1-6|TRBV18|.|few
CASSPIPQGDSPLHF
TGTGCCAGCTCACCAATCCCCCAGGGCGATTCACCCCTCCACTTT
>TRBJ2-3|TRBV7-3|.|.
CASSLRGSVDTQYF
TGTGCCAGCAGCCTTCGGGGGTCGGTAGATACGCAGTATTTT
>TRBJ2-7|TRBV6-6|TRBD2|.
CATIGTSEFYEQYF
TGTGCCACCATTGGGACTAGCGAATTCTACGAGCAGTACTTC
>TRBJ2-2|TRBV6-6|.|once
CASSYLGAGELFF
TGTGCCAGCAGTTATTTAGGGGCCGGGGAGCTGTTTTTT